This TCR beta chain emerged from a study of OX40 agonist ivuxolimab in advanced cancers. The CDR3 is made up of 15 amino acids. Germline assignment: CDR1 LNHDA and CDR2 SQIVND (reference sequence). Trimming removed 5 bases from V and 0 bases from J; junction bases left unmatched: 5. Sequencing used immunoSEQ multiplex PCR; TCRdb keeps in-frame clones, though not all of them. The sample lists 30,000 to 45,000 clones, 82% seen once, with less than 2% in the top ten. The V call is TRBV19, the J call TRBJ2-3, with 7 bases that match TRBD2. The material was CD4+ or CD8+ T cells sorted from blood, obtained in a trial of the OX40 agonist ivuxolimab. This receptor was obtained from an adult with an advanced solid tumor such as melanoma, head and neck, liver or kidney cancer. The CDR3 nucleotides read TGTGCCAGTAGTCGGCGGGAGCTTAGCACAGATACGCAGTATTTT. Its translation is CASSRRELSTDTQYF.